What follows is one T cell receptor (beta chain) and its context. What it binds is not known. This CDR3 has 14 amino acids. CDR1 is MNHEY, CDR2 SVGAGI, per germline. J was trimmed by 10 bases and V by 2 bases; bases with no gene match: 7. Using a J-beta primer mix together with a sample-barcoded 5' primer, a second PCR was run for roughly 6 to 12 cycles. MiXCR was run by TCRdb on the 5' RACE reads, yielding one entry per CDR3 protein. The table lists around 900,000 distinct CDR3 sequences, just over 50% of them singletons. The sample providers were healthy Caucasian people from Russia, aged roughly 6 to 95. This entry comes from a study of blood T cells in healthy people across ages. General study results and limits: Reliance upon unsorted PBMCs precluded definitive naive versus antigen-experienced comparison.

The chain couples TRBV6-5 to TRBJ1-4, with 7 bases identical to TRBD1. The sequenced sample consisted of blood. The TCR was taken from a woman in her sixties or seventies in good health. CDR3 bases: TGTGCCAGCAGTTACGGTAGACAGGGCGGAAAACTGTTTTTT. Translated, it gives CASSYGRQGGKLFF.